The present T cell receptor (beta chain) was sequenced within a study of control samples from healthy donors and cancer patients. The CDR3 totals 12 residues. Germline values: CDR1 SGHVS, CDR2 FQNEAQ. V was trimmed by 1 base and J by 10 bases, leaving 8 bases between them. The protocol was immunoSEQ multiplex PCR, while the TCRdb copy is restricted to in-frame clones and leaves out a portion. This table has about 150,000 clones, 85% to 95% appearing once. This sequence joins TRBV7-8 and TRBJ2-1; D might be TRBD1 (6 bases). The receptor comes from a man aged 40-49 years in good health. Material: blood. The CDR3 reads CASSLVQGEQFF. The CDR3 DNA is TGTGCCAGCAGCTTAGTACAGGGAGAGCAGTTCTTC.